The T cell receptor (beta chain) under discussion was sequenced for a study of OX40 agonist ivuxolimab in advanced cancers. This clone was detected once. Libraries were prepared by immunoSEQ multiplex PCR; TCRdb keeps only in-frame clonotypes and omits some of them. This table has 25,000 to 40,000 clones, over 80% appearing once. Trimming stripped 3 bases from V and 12 bases from J, with 18 bases between. There are 14 residues in the CDR3. Germline V lookup: CDR1 MNHNS, CDR2 SASEGT. The chain couples TRBV6-1 to TRBJ2-1; perhaps D is TRBD1 or TRBD2 (6 bases each). Sequenced material: CD4+ or CD8+ T cells sorted from blood, taken in a trial of the OX40 agonist ivuxolimab. This TCR was sampled from an adult with an advanced solid tumor such as melanoma, head and neck, liver or kidney cancer. The CDR3 sequence is CASSDLTGTVWQFF. CDR3 nucleotide sequence: TGTGCCAGCAGTGACTTAACAGGGACTGTGTGGCAGTTCTTC.